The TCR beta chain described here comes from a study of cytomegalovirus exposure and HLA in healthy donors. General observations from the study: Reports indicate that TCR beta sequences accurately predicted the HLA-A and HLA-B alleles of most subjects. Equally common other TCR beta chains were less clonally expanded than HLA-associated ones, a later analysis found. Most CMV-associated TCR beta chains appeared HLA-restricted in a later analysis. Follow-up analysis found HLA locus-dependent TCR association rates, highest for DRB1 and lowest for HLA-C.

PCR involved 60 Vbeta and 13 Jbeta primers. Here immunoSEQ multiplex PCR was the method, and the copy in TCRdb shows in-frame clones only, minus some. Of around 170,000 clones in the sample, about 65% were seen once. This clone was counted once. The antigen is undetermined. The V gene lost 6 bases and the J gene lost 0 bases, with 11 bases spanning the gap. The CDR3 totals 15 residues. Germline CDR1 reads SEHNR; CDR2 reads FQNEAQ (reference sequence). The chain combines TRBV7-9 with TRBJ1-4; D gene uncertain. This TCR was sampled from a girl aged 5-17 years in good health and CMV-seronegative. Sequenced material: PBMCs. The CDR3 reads CASSLGGPTNEKLFF. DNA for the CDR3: TGTGCCAGCAGTCTAGGAGGTCCAACTAATGAAAAACTGTTTTTT.